This T cell receptor beta chain derives from a study of blood T cells in healthy people across ages. Primers used in a second PCR of about 7 to 12 cycles were a sample-barcoded 5' primer and a J-beta primer mix. TCRdb redid the calling of the 5' RACE reads with MiXCR, one entry per CDR3 protein. The table lists just over 1 million distinct CDR3 sequences, under 45% of them singletons. The V gene's germline CDR1 is ENHRY and CDR2 SYGVKD. The V end was cut by 4 bases, the J end by 5 bases, with 12 bases between. The CDR3 is 13 amino acids. The clonotype originates from an older woman in good health. This chain links TRBV10-3 with TRBJ2-7, with D perhaps matching TRBD2 (6 bases). The source material was blood. The CDR3 sequence: CAISGIGGDEQYF. In DNA, the CDR3 is TGTGCCATCAGTGGGATCGGAGGGGACGAGCAGTACTTC.